The 24 T cell receptor gamma chains below come from one sample, sequenced in a study of intestinal T cells in coeliac disease. LymphoTrack primers amplified TRG sequences from roughly 210 ng of biopsy DNA. TCRdb repeated clone calling on the multiplex PCR reads with CATT. Here the sample spans some 890 gamma-chain clones, 40% to 50% being singletons. For each case, the template was genomic DNA from ten roughly 4.6-µm formalin-fixed paraffin-embedded scrolls. Material for sequencing was a duodenal biopsy. The source of these receptors is a human donor with celiac disease.

This clone showed up just once. As DNA, the CDR3 is TGTGCCTGCTGGATTAGGCACGTTCCAGTCGGAATAACCATTTATTATTATAAGAAACTCTTT. It encodes CACWIRHVPVGITIYYYKKLF. This sequence joins TRGV11 and TRGJ1 or TRGJ2. TRGV11 is identified as an open reading frame with a role that is uncertain. This CDR3 spans 21 amino acids. V shed 0 bases, J shed 2 bases, and the junction held 22 bases outside the gene matches.

The chain employs TRGV4 and TRGJ1 or TRGJ2. CDR1 and CDR2 (germline): EGSTGY, YDSYTSSV. This CDR3 has 12 amino acids. The CDR3 reads CAPRDELGKKLF. The DNA for the CDR3 is TGTGCACCTCGGGATGAACTAGGAAAGAAACTCTTT.

Worth noting for this clone: A much larger clone lies one base from this, so it may be a read error. The chain has TRGV10 and TRGJ1 or TRGJ2. TRGV10 is given ORF status, its function remaining uncertain. The CDR3 has 12 residues. V dropped 8 bases and J dropped 3; count of bases not matched to a gene: 5. The CDR3 region is CAAWDFYYKKLF. Here the CDR3 DNA reads TGTGCTGCGTGGGATTTTTATTATAAGAAACTCTTT.

On this clone: With a far larger clone one base away, a read error is the likely cause. This specimen includes other DNA sequences encoding the same CDR3. The genes are TRGV10 and TRGJ1 or TRGJ2. TRGV10 is an ORF; its function is uncertain. The CDR3 extends over 10 amino acids. The CDR3 sequence: CAAWGYKKLF. Here the CDR3 DNA reads TGTGCTGCGTGGGGTTACAAGAAACTCTTC.

This clone was detected only a few times. The chain recombines TRGV8 with TRGJP1. Germline CDR1 and CDR2: VENAVY and YDSYNSRV. The trim removed 5 bases at V and 11 bases at J, leaving 8 bases unmatched. The CDR3 covers 12 residues. The CDR3 nucleotides are TGTGCCACCTGGGGACGAGGGTGGTTCAAGATATTT. This gives the protein CATWGRGWFKIF.

This sequence joins TRGV5 and TRGJ1 or TRGJ2. Germline assignment: CDR1 VINAFY and CDR2 YDVSNSKD. V gave up 12 bases and J gave up 6 bases; unmatched junction bases: 20. This CDR3 region has 14 residues. In DNA form, the CDR3 reads TGTGCCGACCTGGGACTGAGAGGAAGTTATAAGAAACTCTTT. Amino acids: CADLGLRGSYKKLF.

This clone has a handful of counts. TCRdb records a much larger clone's protein for this DNA, with a difference at residue 9 that likely arises from a read error; the protein given is the translation of the DNA. J is TRGJ1 or TRGJ2 and V is TRGV9. Germline loops: CDR1 GITISATS, CDR2 ISYDGTV (reference sequence). V lost 0 bases to trimming and J lost 0 bases; unmatched junction nucleotides: 11. The CDR3 loop spans 17 amino acids. CDR3 in DNA: TGTGCCTTGTGGGAGGTGCCGGTAAAGAAGAATTATTATAAGAAACTCTTT. Translation: CALWEVPVKKNYYKKLF.

This clone is labeled as large (0.1 to 1%). This CDR3 reads CATWDAPNYYKKLF. The CDR3 coding sequence is TGTGCCACCTGGGATGCCCCGAATTATTATAAGAAACTCTTT. The chain is built from TRGV8 and TRGJ1 or TRGJ2. With V trimmed by 3 bases and J by 0 bases, 5 bases remained unmatched. Per germline, CDR1 VENAVY and CDR2 YDSYNSRV. The CDR3 contains 14 residues.

This rearrangement joins TRGV10 to TRGJP1. TRGV10 belongs to the ORF category, with a function that is uncertain. V shed 8 bases, J shed 3 bases, and the junction held 10 bases outside the gene matches. This CDR3 has 15 residues. CDR3 in amino acids: CAAWDSIPTGWFKIF. The CDR3 DNA reads TGTGCTGCGTGGGACAGTATACCCACTGGTTGGTTCAAGATATTT.

V is TRGV2 and J is TRGJP1. J gave up 3 bases and V 12 bases, and 28 bases lay outside the gene matches. The length of the CDR3 is 19 residues. Germline V gene sequence: CDR1 EGSNGY, CDR2 YDSYNSKV. The CDR3: CAHLGRERGKIPTGWFKIF. The CDR3, as DNA: TGTGCCCACCTGGGACGGGAGAGAGGGAAAATACCCACTGGTTGGTTCAAGATATTT.

There are a few counts of this clone. A read error is the likely source, as a far larger clone sits one nucleotide away. Other DNA variants within this sample encode the same CDR3. The DNA for the CDR3 is TGTGCCACCTGGGATGGATGTAGTGATTGGATCAAGACGTTT. This encodes CATWDGCSDWIKTF. The rearrangement links TRGV2 to TRGJP2. This CDR3 has 14 amino acids. Trimming removed 4 bases from V and 3 bases from J; junction bases left unmatched: 5. CDR1 and CDR2 (germline): EGSNGY, YDSYNSKV.

This clone is categorized as large. The sample holds other DNA sequences that translate to the same CDR3. The gene calls are TRGV8 and TRGJ1 or TRGJ2. CDR1 VENAVY and CDR2 YDSYNSRV come from the germline V gene. The trim removed 9 bases at V and 4 bases at J, leaving 12 bases unmatched. The CDR3 totals 13 residues. The CDR3: CATTTRGYYKKLF. CDR3 nucleotide sequence: TGTGCCACCACGACGAGAGGGTATTATAAGAAACTCTTT.

The chain joins TRGV10 to TRGJ1 or TRGJ2. TRGV10 is annotated as an ORF whose role is uncertain. The CDR3 totals 15 residues. Germline trimming cut 11 bases from V and 10 bases from J; bases unmatched to any gene: 24. For the CDR3, the DNA is TGTGCTGCGGTGGGATTGGGAGGGGGCCCGGCAAAGAAACTCTTT. Its protein product is CAAVGLGGGPAKKLF.

The chain joins TRGV10 to TRGJ1 or TRGJ2. TRGV10 is an open reading frame whose function is uncertain. V shed 8 bases and J 8 bases; nucleotides not matched to a gene: 7. The CDR3 covers 11 residues. CDR3 nucleotide sequence: TGTGCTGCGTGGAGCCAACATAAGAAACTCTTT. Translation: CAAWSQHKKLF.

This clone was counted a few times. The J gene is TRGJP1, the V gene TRGV10. TRGV10 is identified as an open reading frame with a role that is uncertain. The CDR3 runs 17 residues. V shed 8 bases and J 6 bases; nucleotides not matched to a gene: 19. In DNA, the CDR3 is TGTGCTGCGTGGCTACGAAGGAGGTTACCAGCTGGTTGGTTCAAGATATTT. This gives the protein CAAWLRRRLPAGWFKIF.

This clone showed up just a few times. V is TRGV3 and J is TRGJ1 or TRGJ2. Germline assignment: CDR1 VTNTFY and CDR2 YDVSTARD (reference sequence). The CDR3 is 14 amino acids. Trimming took 3 bases from V and 0 from J; bases not matched to a gene: 5. CDR3 amino acids: CATWDRRNYYKKLF. DNA of the CDR3: TGTGCCACCTGGGACCGACGGAATTATTATAAGAAACTCTTT.

This chain connects TRGV2 to TRGJP2. Trimming removed 5 bases from V and 1 base from J; junction bases left unmatched: 10. The CDR3 contains 16 residues. Germline CDR1 and CDR2: EGSNGY and YDSYNSKV. DNA for the CDR3: TGTGCCACCTGGGGACGGGGCTGTAGTAGTGATTGGATCAAGACGTTT. It encodes CATWGRGCSSDWIKTF.

This clone appeared once. The chain carries TRGV10 and TRGJ1 or TRGJ2. TRGV10 is an open reading frame, and its role is uncertain. CDR3 length equals 15 residues. Unmatched junction bases numbered 21, after V lost 8 bases and J lost 10 bases. The CDR3 DNA reads TGTGCTGCGTGGGATTGGGGGGGGGGCCCGGCAAAGAAACTCTTT. Translated: CAAWDWGGGPAKKLF.

On this clone: Just one base apart from a much larger clone, this may be a read error. The chain has TRGV4 and TRGJ1 or TRGJ2. The germline V gene encodes CDR1 EGSTGY and CDR2 YDSYTSSV. The CDR3 is made up of 12 amino acids. CDR3 DNA sequence: TGTGCCACCTGGGATGAACTAGGAAAGAAGCTCTTT. Translated, it gives CATWDELGKKLF.

This clone has a handful of counts. TCRdb records a much larger clone's protein for this DNA, with a difference at residue 15 that likely arises from a read error; the protein given is the translation of the DNA. This chain connects TRGV11 to TRGJP1. TRGV11 is assigned to the ORF class and has an uncertain function. The CDR3 has 16 residues. The CDR3 nucleotides read TGTGCCTGCTGGATTAGGCACAGGGCCACTGGTTGGTTCAAGACATTT. It codes for CACWIRHRATGWFKTF.

The chain is built from TRGV10 and TRGJ1 or TRGJ2. TRGV10 is an ORF, and what it does is uncertain. The V segment lost 11 bases and the J segment 10 bases; nucleotides outside the gene matches: 6. This CDR3 comprises 9 residues. The CDR3 nucleotides read TGTGCTGCGCATCCCAAGAAACTCTTT. Protein sequence: CAAHPKKLF.

The table lists this clone with a few counts. No DNA is shown, since the ends of the CDR3 on it are uncertain; the CDR3 is the one TCRdb lists. The rearrangement uses TRGV10 and TRGJ1 or TRGJ2. TRGV10 has ORF status, its function being uncertain. A total of 10 residues make up the CDR3, ends included. The CDR3 loop reads CAAWGSGALF.

Within the sample, this clone is hyperexpanded. V and J are TRGV9 and TRGJ1 or TRGJ2. CDR1 GITISATS and CDR2 ISYDGTV come from the germline V gene (reference sequence). Trimming removed 1 base from V and 10 bases from J; junction bases left unmatched: 10. The CDR3 covers 13 residues. CDR3 sequence (DNA): TGTGCCTTGTGGGAGGTCAACGCCAAAAAGAAACTCTTT. It specifies CALWEVNAKKKLF.

This clone was recorded once. The J gene is TRGJ1 or TRGJ2, the V gene TRGV10. TRGV10 carries the ORF label, with uncertain function. The CDR3 is made up of 14 amino acids. The trim removed 8 bases at V and 3 bases at J, leaving 11 bases unmatched. This CDR3 is CAAWASLIYYKKLF. Written as DNA, the CDR3 is TGTGCTGCGTGGGCCTCCCTAATTTATTATAAGAAACTCTTT.